These 3 T cell receptor beta chains were all obtained from the same sample, sequenced in a study of T-cell reconstitution after alpha-beta-depleted transplantation in children. Researchers prepared the TCRbeta library using unique molecular identifiers, the study reports. TCRdb fed the PCR reads into MiXCR, producing one record per CDR3 protein. There are 200,000 to 300,000 distinct CDR3 sequences in the sample; 20% to 30% occur only once, and 4.8% lies in the top ten. The sample here was PBMCs, mostly from graft donor cells, taken 360 days after TCRalphabeta/CD19-depleted stem cell transplant. Every receptor here comes from a female patient between 2 and 15 years old who had a stem cell transplant for congenital amegakaryocytic thrombocytopenia, so the T cells may come from the graft donor.

This clonotype was seen only a few times. This chain links TRBV2 with TRBJ2-1; the match to TRBD1 covers 9 bases. CDR3 length: 19 residues. Looked up from germline, CDR1 is SNHLY and CDR2 is FYNNEI. Trimming took 2 bases from V and 4 from J; bases not matched to a gene: 15. Here the CDR3 DNA reads TGTGCCAGCAGTGAATTCGGAAGAAATGACAGGGGGGTGTACAATGAGCAGTTCTTC. This translates into CASSEFGRNDRGVYNEQFF.

J is TRBJ2-7 and V is TRBV5-1; 7 nucleotides line up with TRBD2. Trimming removed 5 bases from V and 2 bases from J; junction bases left unmatched: 19. The CDR3 length is 18 residues. Germline CDR1 is SGHRS and CDR2 is YFSETQ. In DNA, the CDR3 is TGCGCCAGCAGGCGGACGGCTTTGGAGCGGGGACCAACCTACGAGCAGTACTTC. Encoded protein: CASRRTALERGPTYEQYF.

The J gene is TRBJ2-7, the V gene TRBV6-2 or TRBV6-3, with 9 bases matching TRBD1. V dropped 8 bases and J dropped 2; count of bases not matched to a gene: 4. Germline assignment: CDR1 MNHEY and CDR2 SVGEGT. The CDR3 is made up of 13 amino acids. The CDR3 protein is CASLRDRAYEQYF. Written as DNA, the CDR3 is TGTGCCAGCCTACGGGACAGGGCCTACGAGCAGTACTTC.